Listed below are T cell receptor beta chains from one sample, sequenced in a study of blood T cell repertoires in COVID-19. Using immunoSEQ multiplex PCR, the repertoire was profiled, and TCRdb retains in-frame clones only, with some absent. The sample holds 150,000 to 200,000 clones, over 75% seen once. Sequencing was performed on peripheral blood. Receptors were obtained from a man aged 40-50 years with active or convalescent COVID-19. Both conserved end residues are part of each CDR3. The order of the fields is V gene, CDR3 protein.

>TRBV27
CASSSYGLQRLAGYGTDTQYF
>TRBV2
CASIGEWGREEAFF
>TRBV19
CASSIYRRTEAFF
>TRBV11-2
CASSPTGRAGVYGYTF
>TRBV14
CASSQVRGGELFF
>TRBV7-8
CASSETGTGVYGYTF
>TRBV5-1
CASSPRTGGFGTEAFF
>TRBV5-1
CASSLGGTSGTDTQYF
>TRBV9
CASSEGRGPDTQYF
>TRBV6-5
CASSAGARAFF
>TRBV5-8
CASRSGQGGRYSNQPQHF
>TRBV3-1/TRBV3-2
CASSLGLAGGHEQFF
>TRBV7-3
CASSLLRAGDEQYF
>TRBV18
CASSPRDRANTEAFF
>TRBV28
CASSGGESFSNQPQHF
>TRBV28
CASSFFWAGAAGNTGELFF
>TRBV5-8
CASSSGGAEGQPQHF
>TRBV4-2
CASSQDIGSQYF
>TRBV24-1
CATSDLGADTQYF
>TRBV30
CAWSVEGSEQFF
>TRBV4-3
CASSQRTGGYLAGELFF
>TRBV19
CASSIGQGVSGELFF
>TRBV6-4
CASSDRLPDVDTQYF
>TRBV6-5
CASRRGQTNYGYTF
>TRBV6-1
CASSGIAGQGARGNQPQHF
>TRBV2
CASRTSGQGTTGELFF
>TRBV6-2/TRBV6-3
CASSYERGTTPYEQYF